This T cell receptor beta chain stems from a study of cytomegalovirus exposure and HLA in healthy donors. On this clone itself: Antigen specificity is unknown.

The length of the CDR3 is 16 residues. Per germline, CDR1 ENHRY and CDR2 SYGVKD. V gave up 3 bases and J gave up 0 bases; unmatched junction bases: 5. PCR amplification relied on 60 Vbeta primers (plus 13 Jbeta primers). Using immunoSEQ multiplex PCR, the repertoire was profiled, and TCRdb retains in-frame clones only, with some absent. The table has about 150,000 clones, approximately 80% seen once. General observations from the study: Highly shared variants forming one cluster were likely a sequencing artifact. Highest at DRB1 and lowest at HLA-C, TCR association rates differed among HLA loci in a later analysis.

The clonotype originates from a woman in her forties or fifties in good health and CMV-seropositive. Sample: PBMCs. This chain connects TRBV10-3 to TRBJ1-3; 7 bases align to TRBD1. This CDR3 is CAISDQRDSSGNTIYF. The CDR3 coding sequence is TGTGCCATCAGTGACCAACGGGACAGCTCTGGAAACACCATATATTTT.